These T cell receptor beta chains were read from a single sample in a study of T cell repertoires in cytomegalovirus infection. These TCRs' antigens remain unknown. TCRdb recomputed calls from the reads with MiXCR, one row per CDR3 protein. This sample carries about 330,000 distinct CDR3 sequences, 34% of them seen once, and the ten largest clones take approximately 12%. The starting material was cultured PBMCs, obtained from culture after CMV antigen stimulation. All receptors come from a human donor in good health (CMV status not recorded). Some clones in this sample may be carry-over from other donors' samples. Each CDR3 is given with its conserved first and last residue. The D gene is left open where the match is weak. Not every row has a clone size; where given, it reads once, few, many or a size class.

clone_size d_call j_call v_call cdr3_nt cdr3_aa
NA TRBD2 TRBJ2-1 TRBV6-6 TGTGCCAGCAGTTTAGCGGGAGGGAATCGATACAATGAGCAGTTCTTC CASSLAGGNRYNEQFF
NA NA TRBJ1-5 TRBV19 TGTGCCAGTAGTCGAAGGGGGGCCGCGGGAACGGGAAATCAGCCCCAGCATTTT CASSRRGAAGTGNQPQHF
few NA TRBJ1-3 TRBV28 TGTGCCAGCAGGACTGACGGAGGCTCTGGAAACACCATATATTTT CASRTDGGSGNTIYF
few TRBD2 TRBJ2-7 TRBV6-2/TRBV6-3 TGTGCCAGCAGTTACATAGCGGGAGTTTCCGAGCAGTACTTC CASSYIAGVSEQYF
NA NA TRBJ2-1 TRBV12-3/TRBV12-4 TGTGCCAGCAGCCTACCCAGCCCCTACAATGAGCAGTTCTTC CASSLPSPYNEQFF
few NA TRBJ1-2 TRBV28 TGTGCCAGCACAACTGGGGGGGGCTATGGCTACACCTTC CASTTGGGYGYTF
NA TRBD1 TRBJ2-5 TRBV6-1 TGTGCCAGCAGTCGTCTCGGGACAGGGGGCACAGAGACCCAGTACTTC CASSRLGTGGTETQYF
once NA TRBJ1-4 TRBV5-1 TGCGCCAGCAGCTTGGTAGGCGGGGGCGAAAAACTGTTTTTT CASSLVGGGEKLFF
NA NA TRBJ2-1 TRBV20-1 TGCAGTGCTAGAGCAGGGGAGGGGTCCTACAATGAGCAGTTCTTC CSARAGEGSYNEQFF
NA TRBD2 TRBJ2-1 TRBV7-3 TGTGCCAGCAGCGCTAGCGGGAGCCATGAGCAGTTCTTC CASSASGSHEQFF
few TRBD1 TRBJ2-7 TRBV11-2 TGTGCCAGCAGCGTCCGACAGGGACCCTTCTACGAGCAGTACTTC CASSVRQGPFYEQYF
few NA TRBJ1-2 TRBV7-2 TGTGCCAGCAGCGAATCGGGGGCGACCTACACCTTC CASSESGATYTF
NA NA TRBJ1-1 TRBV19 TGTGCCAGTGGACGTGGGGGGTCGAAAACTGAAGCTTTCTTT CASGRGGSKTEAFF
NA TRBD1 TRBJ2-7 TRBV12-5 TGTGCTAGTGGTACAGGGGTCGAGCAGTACTTC CASGTGVEQYF
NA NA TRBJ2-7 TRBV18 TGTGCCAGCTCAGACGCATCCTCCTACGAGCAGTACTTC CASSDASSYEQYF
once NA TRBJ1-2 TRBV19 TGTGCCAGTAGTATAGCAGACAACTATGGCTACACCTTC CASSIADNYGYTF
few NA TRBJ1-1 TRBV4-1 TGCGCCAGCAGCCAAGATTTGGCGGGAAACACTGAAGCTTTCTTT CASSQDLAGNTEAFF
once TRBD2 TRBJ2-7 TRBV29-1 TGCAGCGTCGCCGGGACTAGCGGGAGGATTGACGAGCAGTACTTC CSVAGTSGRIDEQYF
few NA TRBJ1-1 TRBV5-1 TGCGCCAGCAGAATCGCGATGAACACTGAAGCTTTCTTT CASRIAMNTEAFF
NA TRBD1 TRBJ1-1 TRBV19 TGTGCCAGTAGTTCCTGGACAGGGGAGAACACTGAAGCTTTCTTT CASSSWTGENTEAFF
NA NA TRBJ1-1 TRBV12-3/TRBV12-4 TGTGCCAGCAGTTTTTGGGGGGAAAACACTGAAGCTTTCTTT CASSFWGENTEAFF
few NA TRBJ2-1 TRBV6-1 TGTGCCAGCAGCGAAGCGGAGCCGAACAATGAGCAGTTCTTC CASSEAEPNNEQFF
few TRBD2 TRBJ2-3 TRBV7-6 TGTGCCAGCAGCTTAGTTGCGGGAGGGGCGACAGATACGCAGTATTTT CASSLVAGGATDTQYF
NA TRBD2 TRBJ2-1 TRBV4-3 TGCGCCAGCAGCCAAGATATCGGCGGGAGTGGTCGCGAGCAGTTCTTC CASSQDIGGSGREQFF
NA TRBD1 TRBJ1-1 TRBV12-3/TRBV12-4 TGTGCCAGCAGAGACCTACAGGGGGGGAGGACTGAAGCTTTCTTT CASRDLQGGRTEAFF
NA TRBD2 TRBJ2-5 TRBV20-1 TGCAGTGGCCTAGTGGCGGGAGGAGCCCAAGAGACCCAGTACTTC CSGLVAGGAQETQYF
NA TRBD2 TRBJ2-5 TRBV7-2 TGTGCCAGCAGCGTGGGACTAGCGGGAGGATCCCAAGAGACCCAGTACTTC CASSVGLAGGSQETQYF
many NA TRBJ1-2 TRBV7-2 TGTGCCAGCAGCTTAGGGGTGGGGGTTAACTATGGCTACACCTTC CASSLGVGVNYGYTF
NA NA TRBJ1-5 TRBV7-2 TGTGCCAGCAGCTTCGGACAGAGGTTGGGGGGGCCCCAGCATTTT CASSFGQRLGGPQHF
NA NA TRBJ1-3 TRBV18 TGTGCCAGCTCACCAAAGGGACACGGCTCTGGAAACACCATATATTTT CASSPKGHGSGNTIYF
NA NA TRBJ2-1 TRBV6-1 TGTGCCACAAGGGGGGCCGGGAGTGTCAACAATGAGCAGTTCTTC CATRGAGSVNNEQFF